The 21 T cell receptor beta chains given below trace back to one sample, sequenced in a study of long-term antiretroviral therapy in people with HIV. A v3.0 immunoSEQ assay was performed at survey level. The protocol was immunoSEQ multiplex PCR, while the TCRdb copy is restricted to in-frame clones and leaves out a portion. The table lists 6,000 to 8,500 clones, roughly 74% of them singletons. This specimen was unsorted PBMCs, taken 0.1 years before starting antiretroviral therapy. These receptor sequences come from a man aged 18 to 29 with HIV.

The CDR3 sequence is CASSRGREAGNQPQHF. CDR3 bases: TGTGCCAGCAGCCGGGGGAGGGAGGCCGGCAATCAGCCCCAGCATTTT. The chain uses TRBV21-1 and TRBJ1-5. TRBV21-1 is a pseudogene segment. The CDR3 spans 16 residues.

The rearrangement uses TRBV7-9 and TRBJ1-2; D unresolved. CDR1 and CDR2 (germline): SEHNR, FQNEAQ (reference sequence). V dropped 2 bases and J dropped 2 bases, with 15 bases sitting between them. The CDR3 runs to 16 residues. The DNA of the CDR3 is TGTGCCAGCAGCTTACCCCTCGTACCAATCAACTATGGCTACACCTTC. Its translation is CASSLPLVPINYGYTF. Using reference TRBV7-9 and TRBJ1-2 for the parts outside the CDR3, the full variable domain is DTGVSQNPRHKITKRGQNVTFRCDPISEHNRLYWYRQTLGQGPEFLTYFQNEAQLEKSRLLSDRFSAERPKGSFSTLEIQRTEQGDSAMYLCASSLPLVPINYGYTFGSGTRLTVV.

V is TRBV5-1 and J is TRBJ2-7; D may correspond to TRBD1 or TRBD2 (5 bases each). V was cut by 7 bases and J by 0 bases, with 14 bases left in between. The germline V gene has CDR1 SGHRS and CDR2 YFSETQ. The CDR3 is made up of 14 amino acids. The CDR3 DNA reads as TGCGCCAGCGCGCTCCAGGGAGTCTCCTACGAGCAGTACTTC. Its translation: CASALQGVSYEQYF. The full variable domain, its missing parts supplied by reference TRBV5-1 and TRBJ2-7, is KAGVTQTPRYLIKTRGQQVTLSCSPISGHRSVSWYQQTPGQGLQFLFEYFSETQRNKGNFPGRFSGRQFSNSRSEMNVSTLELGDSALYLCASALQGVSYEQYFGPGTRLTVT.

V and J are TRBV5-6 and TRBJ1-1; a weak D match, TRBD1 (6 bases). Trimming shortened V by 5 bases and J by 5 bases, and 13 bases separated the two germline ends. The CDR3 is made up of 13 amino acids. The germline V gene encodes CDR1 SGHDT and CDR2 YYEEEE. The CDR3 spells CASRLIRGTEAFF. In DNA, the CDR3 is TGTGCCAGCAGGTTGATCAGGGGTACTGAAGCTTTCTTT.

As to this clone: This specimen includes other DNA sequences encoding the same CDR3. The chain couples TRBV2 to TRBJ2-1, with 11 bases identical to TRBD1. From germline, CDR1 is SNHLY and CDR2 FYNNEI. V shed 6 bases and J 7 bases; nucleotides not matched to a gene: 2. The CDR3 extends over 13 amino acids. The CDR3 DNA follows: TGTGCCAGCAGGGACAGGGGGCTGAATGAGCAGTTCTTC. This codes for CASRDRGLNEQFF. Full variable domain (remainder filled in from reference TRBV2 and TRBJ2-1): EPEVTQTPSHQVTQMGQEVILRCVPISNHLYFYWYRQILGQKVEFLVSFYNNEISEKSEIFDDQFSVERPDGSNFTLKIRSTKLEDSAMYFCASRDRGLNEQFFGPGTRLTVL.

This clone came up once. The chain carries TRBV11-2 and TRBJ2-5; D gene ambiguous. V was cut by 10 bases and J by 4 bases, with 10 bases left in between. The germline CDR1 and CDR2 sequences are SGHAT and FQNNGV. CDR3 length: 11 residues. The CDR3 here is CATLERETQYF. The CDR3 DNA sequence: TGTGCCACCCTGGAGCGAGAGACCCAGTACTTC.

The CDR3 bases are TGTGCCAGCAGCTCCGGGACGGCCATGAACACTGAAGCTTTCTTT. Protein product: CASSSGTAMNTEAFF. This chain joins TRBV7-6 and TRBJ1-1; TRBD1 is a possible D gene (5 bases). CDR3 length: 15 amino acids. Germline values: CDR1 SGHVS, CDR2 FNYEAQ. V dropped 4 bases and J dropped 0 bases, with 12 bases sitting between them.

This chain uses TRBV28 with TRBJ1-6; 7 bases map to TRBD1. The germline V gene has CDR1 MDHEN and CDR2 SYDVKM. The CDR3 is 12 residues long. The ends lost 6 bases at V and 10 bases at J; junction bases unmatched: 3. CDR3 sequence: CASRRGPSPLHF. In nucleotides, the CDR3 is TGTGCCAGCAGGAGGGGGCCATCACCCCTCCACTTT.

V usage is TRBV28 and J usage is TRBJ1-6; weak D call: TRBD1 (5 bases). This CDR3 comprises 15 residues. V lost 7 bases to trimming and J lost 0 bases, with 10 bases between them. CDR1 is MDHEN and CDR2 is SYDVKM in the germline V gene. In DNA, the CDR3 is TGTGCCAGCACCGGGGGGAGCTCCTATAATTCACCCCTCCACTTT. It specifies CASTGGSSYNSPLHF. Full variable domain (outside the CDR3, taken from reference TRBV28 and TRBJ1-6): DVKVTQSSRYLVKRTGEKVFLECVQDMDHENMFWYRQDPGLGLRLIYFSYDVKMKEKGDIPEGYSVSREKKERFSLILESASTNQTSMYLCASTGGSSYNSPLHFGNGTRLTVT.

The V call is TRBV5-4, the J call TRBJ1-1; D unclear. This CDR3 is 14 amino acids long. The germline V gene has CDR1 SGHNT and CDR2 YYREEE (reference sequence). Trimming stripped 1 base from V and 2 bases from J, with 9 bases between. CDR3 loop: CASSLLAFNTEAFF. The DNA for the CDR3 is TGTGCCAGCAGCTTGCTTGCTTTTAACACTGAAGCTTTCTTT.

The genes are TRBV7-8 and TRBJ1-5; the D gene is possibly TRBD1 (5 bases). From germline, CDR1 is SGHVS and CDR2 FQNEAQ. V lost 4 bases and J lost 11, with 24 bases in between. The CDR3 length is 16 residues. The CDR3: CASSSPGPPLSGAQHF. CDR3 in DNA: TGTGCCAGCAGCTCCCCGGGACCCCCTTTGAGTGGGGCCCAGCATTTT. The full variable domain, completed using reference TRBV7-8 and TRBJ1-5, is GAGVSQSPRYKVAKRGQDVALRCDPISGHVSLFWYQQALGQGPEFLTYFQNEAQLDKSGLPSDRFFAERPEGSVSTLKIQRTQQEDSAVYLCASSSPGPPLSGAQHFGDGTRLSIL.

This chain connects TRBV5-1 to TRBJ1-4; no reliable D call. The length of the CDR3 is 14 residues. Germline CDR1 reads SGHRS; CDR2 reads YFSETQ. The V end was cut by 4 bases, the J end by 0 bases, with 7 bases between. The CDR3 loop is CASSPSSTNEKLFF. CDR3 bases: TGCGCCAGCAGCCCATCTTCAACTAATGAAAAACTGTTTTTT.

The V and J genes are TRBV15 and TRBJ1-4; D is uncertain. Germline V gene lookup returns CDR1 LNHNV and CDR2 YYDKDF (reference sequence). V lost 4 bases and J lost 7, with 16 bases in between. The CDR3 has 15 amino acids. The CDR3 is CATSKHLGEAEKLFF. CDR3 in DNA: TGTGCCACCAGCAAGCATCTGGGAGAGGCTGAAAAACTGTTTTTT.

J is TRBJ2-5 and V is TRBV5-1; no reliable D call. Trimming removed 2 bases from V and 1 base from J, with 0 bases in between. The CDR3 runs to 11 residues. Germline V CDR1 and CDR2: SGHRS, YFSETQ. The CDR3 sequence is CASSFQETQYF. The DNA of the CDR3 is TGCGCCAGCAGCTTCCAAGAGACCCAGTACTTC.

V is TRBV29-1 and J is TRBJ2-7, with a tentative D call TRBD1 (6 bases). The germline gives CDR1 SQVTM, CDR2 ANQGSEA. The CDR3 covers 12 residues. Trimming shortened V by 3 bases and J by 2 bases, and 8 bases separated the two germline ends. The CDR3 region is CSVDEGAYEQYF. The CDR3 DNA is TGCAGCGTTGACGAGGGGGCCTACGAGCAGTACTTC.

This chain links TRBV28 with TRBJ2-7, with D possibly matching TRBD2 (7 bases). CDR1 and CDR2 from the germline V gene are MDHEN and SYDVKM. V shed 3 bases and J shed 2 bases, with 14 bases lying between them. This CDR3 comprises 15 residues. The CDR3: CASSLGGGQAYEQYV. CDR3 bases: TGTGCCAGCAGTTTGGGCGGGGGCCAGGCCTACGAGCAGTACGTC.

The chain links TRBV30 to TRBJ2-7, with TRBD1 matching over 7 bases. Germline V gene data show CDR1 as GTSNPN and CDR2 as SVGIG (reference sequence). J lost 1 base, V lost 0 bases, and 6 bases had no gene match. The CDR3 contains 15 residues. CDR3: CAWSVRRTGSYEQYF. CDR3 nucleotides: TGTGCCTGGAGTGTACGGAGGACAGGATCCTACGAGCAGTACTTC.

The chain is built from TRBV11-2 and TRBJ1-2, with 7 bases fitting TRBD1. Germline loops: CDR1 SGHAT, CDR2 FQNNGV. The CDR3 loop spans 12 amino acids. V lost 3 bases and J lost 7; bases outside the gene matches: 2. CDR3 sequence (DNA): TGTGCCAGCAGCTTCCAGGGGGGTGGCTACACCTTC. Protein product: CASSFQGGGYTF.

This CDR3 reads CASSLESQLGNEQFF. CDR3 bases: TGTGCCAGCAGCTTAGAGTCGCAGTTAGGTAATGAGCAGTTCTTC. The chain links TRBV11-2 to TRBJ2-1, with D unclear. Per germline, CDR1 SGHAT and CDR2 FQNNGV. The CDR3 sequence is 15 residues long. The V end was cut by 0 bases, the J end by 7 bases, with 13 bases between.

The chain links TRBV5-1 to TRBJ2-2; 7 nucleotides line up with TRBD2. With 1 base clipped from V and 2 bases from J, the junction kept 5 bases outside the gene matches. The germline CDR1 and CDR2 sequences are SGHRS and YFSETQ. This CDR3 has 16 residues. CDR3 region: CASSLIERGNTGELFF. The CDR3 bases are TGCGCCAGCAGCTTGATCGAGCGGGGCAACACCGGGGAGCTGTTTTTT.

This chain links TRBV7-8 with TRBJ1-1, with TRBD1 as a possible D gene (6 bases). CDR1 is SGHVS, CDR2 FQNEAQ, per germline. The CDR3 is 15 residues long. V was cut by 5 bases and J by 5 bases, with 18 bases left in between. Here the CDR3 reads CASSRAGGLLTEAFF. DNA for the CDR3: TGTGCCAGCAGCCGAGCGGGGGGCCTTCTAACTGAAGCTTTCTTT.